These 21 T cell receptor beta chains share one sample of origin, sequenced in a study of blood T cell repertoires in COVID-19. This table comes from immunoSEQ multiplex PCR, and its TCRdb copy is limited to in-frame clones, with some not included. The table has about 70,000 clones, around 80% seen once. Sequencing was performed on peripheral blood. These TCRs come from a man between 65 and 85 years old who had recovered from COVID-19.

The CDR3 reads CASSHRRHRGISGNTIYF. CDR3 DNA sequence: TGCGCCAGCAGCCACCGAAGGCATCGGGGGATCTCTGGAAACACCATATATTTT. The chain uses TRBV4-3 and TRBJ1-3; maybe TRBD1 (5 bases). The CDR3 spans 18 residues. CDR1 is LGHNA, CDR2 YSLEER, per germline. Trimming took 3 bases from V and 0 from J, leaving 18 bases between them.

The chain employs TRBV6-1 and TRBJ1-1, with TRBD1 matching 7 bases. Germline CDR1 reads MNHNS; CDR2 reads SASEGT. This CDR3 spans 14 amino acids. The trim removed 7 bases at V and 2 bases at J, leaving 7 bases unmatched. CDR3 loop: CASNPTGINTEAFF. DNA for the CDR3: TGTGCCAGCAACCCGACAGGGATAAACACTGAAGCTTTCTTT.

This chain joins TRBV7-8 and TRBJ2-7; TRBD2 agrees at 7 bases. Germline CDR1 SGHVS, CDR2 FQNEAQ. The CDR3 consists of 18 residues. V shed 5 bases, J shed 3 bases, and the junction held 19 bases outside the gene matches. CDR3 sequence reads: CASSPRFMGGTKGYEQYF. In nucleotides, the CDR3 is TGTGCCAGCAGCCCTCGCTTCATGGGAGGGACGAAGGGCTACGAGCAGTACTTC.

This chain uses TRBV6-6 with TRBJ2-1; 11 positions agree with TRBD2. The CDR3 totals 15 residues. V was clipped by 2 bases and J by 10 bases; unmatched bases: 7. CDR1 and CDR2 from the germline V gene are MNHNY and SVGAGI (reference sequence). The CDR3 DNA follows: TGTGCCAGCAGTTACGGACTAGCGGGTCCCGCGGAGCAGTTCTTC. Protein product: CASSYGLAGPAEQFF.

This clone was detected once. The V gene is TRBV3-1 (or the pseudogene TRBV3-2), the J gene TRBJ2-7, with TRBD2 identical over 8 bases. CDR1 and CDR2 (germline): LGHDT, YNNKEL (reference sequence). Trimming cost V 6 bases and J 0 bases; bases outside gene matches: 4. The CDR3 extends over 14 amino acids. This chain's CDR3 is CASRATSGSYEQYF. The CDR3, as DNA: TGTGCCAGCAGAGCTACTAGCGGCTCCTACGAGCAGTACTTC.

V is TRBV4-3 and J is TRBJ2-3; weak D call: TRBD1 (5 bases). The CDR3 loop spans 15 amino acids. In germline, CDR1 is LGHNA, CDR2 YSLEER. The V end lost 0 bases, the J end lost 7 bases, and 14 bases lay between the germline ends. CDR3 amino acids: CASSQDLLKGNTQYF. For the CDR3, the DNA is TGCGCCAGCAGCCAAGATCTCTTAAAGGGGAATACGCAGTATTTT.

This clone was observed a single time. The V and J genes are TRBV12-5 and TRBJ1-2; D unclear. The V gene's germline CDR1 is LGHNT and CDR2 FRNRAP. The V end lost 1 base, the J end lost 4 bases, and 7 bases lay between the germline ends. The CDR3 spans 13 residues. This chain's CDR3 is CASGLGTTYGYTF. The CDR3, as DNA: TGTGCTAGTGGTTTGGGAACAACCTATGGCTACACCTTC.

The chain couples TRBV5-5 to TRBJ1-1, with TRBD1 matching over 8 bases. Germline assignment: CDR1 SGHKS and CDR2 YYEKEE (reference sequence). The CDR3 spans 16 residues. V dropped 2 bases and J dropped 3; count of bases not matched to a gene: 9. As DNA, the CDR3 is TGTGCCAGCAGCTTACGGACAGGGCTCGTGTACACTGAAGCTTTCTTT. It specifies CASSLRTGLVYTEAFF.

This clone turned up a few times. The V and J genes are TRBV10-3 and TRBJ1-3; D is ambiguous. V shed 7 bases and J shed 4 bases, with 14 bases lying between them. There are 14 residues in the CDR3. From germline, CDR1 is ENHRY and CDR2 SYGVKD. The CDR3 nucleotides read TGTGCCATCACCCCGGAGGGTAACGGAAACACCATATATTTT. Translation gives CAITPEGNGNTIYF.

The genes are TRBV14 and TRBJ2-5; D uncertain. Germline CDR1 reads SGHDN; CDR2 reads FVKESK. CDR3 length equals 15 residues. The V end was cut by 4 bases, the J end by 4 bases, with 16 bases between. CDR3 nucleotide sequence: TGTGCCAGCAGCCTAATAGGAGATGTGTTAGAGACCCAGTACTTC. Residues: CASSLIGDVLETQYF.

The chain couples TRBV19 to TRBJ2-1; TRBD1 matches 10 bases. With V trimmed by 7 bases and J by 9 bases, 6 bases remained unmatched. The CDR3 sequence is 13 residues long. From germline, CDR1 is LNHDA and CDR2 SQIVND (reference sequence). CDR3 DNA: TGTGCCAGTAAAGGGACAGGGGCTCTTGAGCAGTTCTTC. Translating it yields CASKGTGALEQFF.

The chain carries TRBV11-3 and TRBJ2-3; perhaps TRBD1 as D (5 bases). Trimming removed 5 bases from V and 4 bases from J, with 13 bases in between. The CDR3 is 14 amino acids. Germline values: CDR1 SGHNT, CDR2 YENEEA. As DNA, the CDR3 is TGTGCCAGCAGCGACATAGGGGTCGCAGATACGCAGTATTTT. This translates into CASSDIGVADTQYF.

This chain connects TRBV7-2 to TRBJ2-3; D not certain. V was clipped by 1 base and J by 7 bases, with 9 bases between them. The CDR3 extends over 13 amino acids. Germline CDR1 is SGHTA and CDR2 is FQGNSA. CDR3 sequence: CASSLDKEHTQYF. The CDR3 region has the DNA TGTGCCAGCAGCTTAGATAAGGAGCATACGCAGTATTTT.

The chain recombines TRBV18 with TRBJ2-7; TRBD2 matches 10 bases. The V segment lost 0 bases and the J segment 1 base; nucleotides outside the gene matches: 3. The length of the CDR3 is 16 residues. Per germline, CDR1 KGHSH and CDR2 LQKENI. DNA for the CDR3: TGTGCCAGCTCACCACCGGCTAGCGGGAGATCCTACGAGCAGTACTTC. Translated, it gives CASSPPASGRSYEQYF.

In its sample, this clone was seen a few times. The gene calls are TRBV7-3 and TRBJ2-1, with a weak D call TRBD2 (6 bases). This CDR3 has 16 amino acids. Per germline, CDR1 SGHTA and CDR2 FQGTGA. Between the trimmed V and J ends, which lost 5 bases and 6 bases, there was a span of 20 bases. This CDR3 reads CASSPSGAGYPNEQFF. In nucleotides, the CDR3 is TGTGCCAGCAGCCCCTCGGGCGCGGGGTATCCCAATGAGCAGTTCTTC. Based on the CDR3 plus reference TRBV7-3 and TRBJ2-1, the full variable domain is GAGVSQTPSNKVTEKGKYVELRCDPISGHTALYWYRQSLGQGPEFLIYFQGTGAADDSGLPNDRFFAVRPEGSVSTLKIQRTERGDSAVYLCASSPSGAGYPNEQFFGPGTRLTVL.

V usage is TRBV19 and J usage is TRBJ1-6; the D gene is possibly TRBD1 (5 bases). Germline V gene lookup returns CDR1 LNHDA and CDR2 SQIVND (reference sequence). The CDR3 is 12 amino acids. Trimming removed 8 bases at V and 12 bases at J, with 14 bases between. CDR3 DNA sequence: TGTGCCAGTTTACGGGGGGATGGACCCCTCCACTTT. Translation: CASLRGDGPLHF.

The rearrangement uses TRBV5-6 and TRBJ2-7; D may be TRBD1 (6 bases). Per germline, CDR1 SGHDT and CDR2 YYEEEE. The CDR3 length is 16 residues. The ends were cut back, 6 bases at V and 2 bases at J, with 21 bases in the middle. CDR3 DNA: TGTGCCAGCATCCGAACGGGATCCCGGGACACCTACGAGCAGTACTTC. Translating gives CASIRTGSRDTYEQYF.

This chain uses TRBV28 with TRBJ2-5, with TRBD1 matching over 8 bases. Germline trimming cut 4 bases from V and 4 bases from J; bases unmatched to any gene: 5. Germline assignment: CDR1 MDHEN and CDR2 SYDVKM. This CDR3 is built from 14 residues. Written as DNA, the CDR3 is TGTGCCAGCAGTTCAGGACAGGGTGTAGAGACCCAGTACTTC. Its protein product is CASSSGQGVETQYF.

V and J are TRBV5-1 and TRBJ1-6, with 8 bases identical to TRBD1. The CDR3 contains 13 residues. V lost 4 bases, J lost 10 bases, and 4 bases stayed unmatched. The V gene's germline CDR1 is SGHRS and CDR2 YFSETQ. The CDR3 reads CASSLDRGSPLHF. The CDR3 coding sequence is TGCGCCAGCAGCCTCGACAGGGGATCACCCCTCCACTTT. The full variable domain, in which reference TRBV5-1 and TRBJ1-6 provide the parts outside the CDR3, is KAGVTQTPRYLIKTRGQQVTLSCSPISGHRSVSWYQQTPGQGLQFLFEYFSETQRNKGNFPGRFSGRQFSNSRSEMNVSTLELGDSALYLCASSLDRGSPLHFGNGTRLTVT.

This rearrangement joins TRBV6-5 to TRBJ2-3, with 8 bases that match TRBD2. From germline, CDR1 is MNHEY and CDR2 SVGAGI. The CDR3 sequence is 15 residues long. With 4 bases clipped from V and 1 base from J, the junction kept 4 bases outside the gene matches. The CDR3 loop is CASSSWRGGTDTQYF. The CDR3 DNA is TGTGCCAGCAGTTCTTGGCGGGGGGGCACAGATACGCAGTATTTT.

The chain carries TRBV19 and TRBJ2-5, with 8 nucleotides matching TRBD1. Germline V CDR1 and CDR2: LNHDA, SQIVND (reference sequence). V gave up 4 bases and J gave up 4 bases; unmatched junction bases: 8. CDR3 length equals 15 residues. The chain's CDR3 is CASSTGQGEIETQYF. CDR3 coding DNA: TGTGCCAGTAGTACAGGACAGGGCGAGATAGAGACCCAGTACTTC. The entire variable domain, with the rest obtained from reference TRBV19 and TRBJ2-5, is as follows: DGGITQSPKYLFRKEGQNVTLSCEQNLNHDAMYWYRQDPGQGLRLIYYSQIVNDFQKGDIAEGYSVSREKKESFPLTVTSAQKNPTAFYLCASSTGQGEIETQYFGPGTRLLVL.